This T cell receptor beta chain comes out of a study of blood T cell repertoires in COVID-19. The participants were between 18 and 89 years old and came from about two dozen US areas. Cohort 3 recovery required two negative PCRs, clearance, or symptom resolution. Trimming took off 0 bases at V and 0 bases at J, with 8 bases between the two ends. CDR3 length equals 15 residues. Germline CDR1 LGHDT, CDR2 YNNKEL (reference sequence). Authors' processing steps: Nucleated cell counts were estimated from reference gene primer amplification. The method was immunoSEQ multiplex PCR; TCRdb's version includes in-frame clones alone and lacks a portion of them. V and J calls and clone size come straight from that table; D and trimming were deduced from the DNA. The table has a few hundred thousand clones, roughly 86% seen once; the top ten hold around 9.3%.

This clonotype was sampled from a woman aged 18 to 35 who had recovered from COVID-19. Sequenced sample: PBMCs or T cells enriched from blood (not recorded which). The V call is TRBV3-1 (or the pseudogene TRBV3-2), the J call TRBJ2-5; D unresolved. The CDR3 region is CASSQEVYYQETQYF. The CDR3 bases are TGTGCCAGCAGCCAAGAGGTCTATTACCAAGAGACCCAGTACTTC.